Sequencing of this T cell receptor (beta chain) was carried out in a study of cytomegalovirus exposure and HLA in healthy donors. Findings and limits, study-wide: Immune exposure information comprised only CMV serostatus. Being productive about 87% or about 30% of the time was typical of most TCR beta V segments in an earlier analysis. Altogether, some 170 TCR beta chains were recorded as cytomegalovirus-associated.

A multiplex PCR was run with 60 Vbeta primers and 13 Jbeta primers. Authors' data handling: Later, roughly 86 million unique TCR beta chains were counted in an analysis, and approximately 10 million of them were shared. Using immunoSEQ multiplex PCR, the repertoire was profiled, and TCRdb retains in-frame clones only, with some absent. V, J and clone size are those of that table, while D and trimming were read from the DNA. The sample includes around 170,000 clones, 77% of them seen just once. A note on this clone: Its antigen is not known.

Sequenced: PBMCs. The clonotype originates from a man aged 18-30 years in good health and CMV-seronegative.

The CDR3 protein is CATRGTGKANEQFF. CDR3 nucleotide sequence: TGTGCCACCAGGGGGACAGGCAAGGCTAATGAGCAGTTCTTC. The V and J genes are TRBV15 and TRBJ2-1, with 8 bases aligning to TRBD1. After removal of 6 bases from V and 7 bases from J, the junction contained 8 bases not matched to a gene. Germline V gives CDR1 LNHNV, CDR2 YYDKDF (reference sequence). The CDR3 runs 14 residues.